A selection of T cell receptor beta chains follows, all from one sample in a study of CD8+CD57+ T cells in acquired aplastic anemia. TCRdb used MiXCR to reprocess the reads, holding one entry per CDR3 protein. The data hold 250,000 to 300,000 distinct CDR3 sequences, with around 60% observed a single time. Sequencing used sorted CD4+, CD8+, or CD8+CD57+ T cells (not recorded which) from PBMCs. Receptors originate from a human donor with severe aplastic anemia or a healthy control (not recorded which). The CDR3 runs from the conserved cysteine through the conserved F or W. D genes are given only for firm matches. The size field is filled for only some rows; it gives once, few, many or a size class.

>-|TRBV20-1|TRBJ2-5|-
CSARLRAPKETQYF
TGCAGTGCTAGACTCCGCGCACCCAAAGAGACCCAGTACTTC
>-|TRBV12-3/TRBV12-4|TRBJ2-7|-
CASSPPISYEQYF
TGTGCCAGCAGTCCTCCAATCTCCTACGAGCAGTACTTC
>TRBD1|TRBV2|TRBJ2-7|-
CAIAGDRVYEQYF
TGTGCCATTGCTGGGGACAGGGTTTACGAGCAGTACTTC
>TRBD1|TRBV20-1|TRBJ1-2|many
CSARRGTAGFYGYTF
TGCAGTGCTCGCAGAGGGACAGCGGGATTCTATGGCTACACCTTC
>-|TRBV19|TRBJ2-7|-
CASNPGLASYKQYF
TGTGCCAGTAACCCGGGGCTAGCGAGCTACAAGCAGTACTTC
>-|TRBV7-6|TRBJ1-5|-
CASSLLPGSQPQHF
TGTGCCAGCAGCTTACTACCGGGGTCTCAGCCCCAGCATTTT
>-|TRBV5-8|TRBJ2-3|many
CASSRGPLPLDTQYF
TGTGCCAGCAGTCGGGGACCTTTGCCTTTAGATACGCAGTATTTT
>TRBD2|TRBV19|TRBJ2-7|-
CASAGEGGHPYYEQYF
TGTGCCAGTGCGGGGGAAGGAGGACACCCCTACTACGAGCAGTACTTC
>TRBD2|TRBV2|TRBJ2-2|-
CAITAGGAEHGELFF
TGTGCCATCACGGCGGGAGGAGCGGAGCACGGGGAGCTGTTTTTT
>TRBD2|TRBV20-1|TRBJ2-3|once
CSAILAGGRDTQYF
TGCAGTGCAATCCTAGCGGGGGGGAGGGATACGCAGTATTTT
>TRBD2|TRBV7-3|TRBJ2-5|-
CASSLTAGEGETQYF
TGTGCCAGCAGCTTAACGGCGGGGGAAGGAGAGACCCAGTACTTC
>-|TRBV7-9|TRBJ2-7|-
CASNRGTAYEQYF
TGTGCCAGCAACCGCGGCACGGCCTACGAGCAGTACTTC
>-|TRBV15|TRBJ2-7|few
CATSPDSYEQYF
TGTGCCACCAGCCCAGACAGCTACGAGCAGTACTTC
>-|TRBV6-2/TRBV6-3|TRBJ1-3|few
CASSKLDTIYF
TGTGCCAGCAGCAAGCTGGACACCATATATTTT
>-|TRBV20-1|TRBJ2-3|-
CSAQGTDTQYF
TGCAGTGCTCAGGGTACAGATACGCAGTATTTT
>-|TRBV29-1|TRBJ1-2|-
CSVECANYGYTF
TGCAGCGTTGAATGTGCTAACTATGGCTACACCTTC
>-|TRBV7-8|TRBJ2-5|-
CASSFSVLQETQYF
TGTGCCAGCAGCTTTAGCGTGTTGCAAGAGACCCAGTACTTC
>-|TRBV7-2|TRBJ1-2|-
CASTFSGQVLSYTF
TGTGCCAGCACCTTTTCGGGGCAGGTGTTAAGCTACACCTTC
>-|TRBV20-1|TRBJ1-4|few
CSARVQVPPNEKLFF
TGCAGTGCTAGAGTCCAAGTACCCCCTAATGAAAAACTGTTTTTT
>TRBD1|TRBV6-1|TRBJ1-2|-
CASSEIALGRGQGLYGYTF
TGTGCCAGCAGTGAAATCGCTTTAGGGCGGGGACAGGGCCTCTATGGCTACACCTTC
>-|TRBV10-3|TRBJ1-5|-
CAISERQGFDQPQHF
TGTGCCATCAGTGAGAGGCAGGGGTTCGATCAGCCCCAGCATTTT
>TRBD1|TRBV2|TRBJ2-7|-
CASIQGYEQYF
TGTGCCAGCATACAGGGGTACGAGCAGTACTTC
>-|TRBV5-1|TRBJ2-3|-
CASSELDTQYF
TGCGCCAGCAGCGAGTTAGATACGCAGTATTTT
>-|TRBV10-3|TRBJ1-2|few
CAISKTGLYGYTF
TGTGCCATCAGTAAGACAGGACTCTATGGCTACACCTTC
>-|TRBV5-1|TRBJ2-5|many
CASSLGREETQYF
TGCGCCAGCAGCTTGGGGAGAGAAGAGACCCAGTACTTC
>-|TRBV6-4|TRBJ1-1|-
CASSDSPDSYTEAFF
TGTGCCAGCAGTGACTCACCGGACAGTTACACTGAAGCTTTCTTT